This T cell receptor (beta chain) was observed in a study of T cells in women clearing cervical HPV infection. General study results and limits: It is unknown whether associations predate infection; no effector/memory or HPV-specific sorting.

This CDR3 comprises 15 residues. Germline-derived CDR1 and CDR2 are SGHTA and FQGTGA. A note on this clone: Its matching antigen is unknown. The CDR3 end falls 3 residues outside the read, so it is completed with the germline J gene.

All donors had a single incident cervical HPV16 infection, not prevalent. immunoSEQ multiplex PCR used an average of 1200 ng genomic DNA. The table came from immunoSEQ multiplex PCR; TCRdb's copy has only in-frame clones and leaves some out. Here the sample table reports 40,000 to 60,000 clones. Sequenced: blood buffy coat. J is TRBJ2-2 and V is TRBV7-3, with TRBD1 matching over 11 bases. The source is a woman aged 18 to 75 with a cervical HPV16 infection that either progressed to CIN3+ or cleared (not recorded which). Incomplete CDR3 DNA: TGTGCCAGCAGCGGGTCGGACAGGGGGCACGGGAGG. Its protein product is CASSGSDRGHGR. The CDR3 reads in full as CASSGSDRGHGRLFF.